This TCR beta chain is drawn from a study of early T cells in non-severe SARS-CoV-2 infection. TCRdb redid the calling of the 5' RACE reads with MiXCR, one entry per CDR3 protein. The data show about 52,000 distinct CDR3 sequences, with approximately 6.2% seen just once and 3% to 4.5% held by the top ten. V was clipped by 4 bases and J by 2 bases, with 5 bases between them. The CDR3 totals 13 residues. The specimen was whole blood. The J gene is TRBJ2-2, the V gene TRBV12-3 or TRBV12-4; D not certain. This sequence originates from an adult who was a healthcare worker with PCR-confirmed SARS-CoV-2 infection or an uninfected control (not recorded which). CDR3 DNA sequence: TGTGCCAGCAGTTCGTATAACACCGGGGAGCTGTTTTTT. The encoded protein is CASSSYNTGELFF.